Shown below are 30 T cell receptor beta chains from a single sample sequenced in a study of cytomegalovirus exposure and HLA in healthy donors. The PCR had 60 Vbeta and 13 Jbeta primers. This table comes from immunoSEQ multiplex PCR, and its TCRdb copy is limited to in-frame clones, with some not included. The sample consists of roughly 130,000 clones, 73% of them appearing once. Specimen: PBMCs. These receptors all stem from a woman aged 40-49 years in good health and CMV-seronegative.

CDR3 in DNA: TGTGCCATCAGTGAGTCGGGAGAGAGGAACACTGAAGCTTTCTTT. It codes for CAISESGERNTEAFF. The chain uses TRBV10-3 and TRBJ1-1; D gene uncertain. The CDR3 sequence is 15 residues long. Trimming removed 0 bases at V and 1 base at J, with 9 bases between. Per germline, CDR1 ENHRY and CDR2 SYGVKD.

Only one count was recorded for this clone. J is TRBJ1-2 and V is TRBV4-1; tentative D call: TRBD1 (5 bases). This CDR3 spans 17 amino acids. With 3 bases removed from V and 7 bases from J, the gap between germline ends came to 24 bases. From germline, CDR1 is MGHRA and CDR2 YSYEKL. The DNA of the CDR3 is TGCGCCAGCAGCCACCCTGATCTGGCGGGGCCCTTTGGTGGCTACACCTTC. This codes for CASSHPDLAGPFGGYTF.

This clone appeared once. The chain joins TRBV5-4 to TRBJ2-6; TRBD1 aligns across 11 bases. The CDR3 is 18 amino acids. Germline loops: CDR1 SGHNT, CDR2 YYREEE (reference sequence). J lost 0 bases, V lost 2 bases, and 4 bases had no gene match. The CDR3 loop is CASSFRTGGDSGANVLTF. CDR3 in DNA: TGTGCCAGCAGCTTCCGGACAGGGGGCGACTCTGGGGCCAACGTCCTGACTTTC.

V is TRBV28 and J is TRBJ1-6, with 9 nucleotides matching TRBD1. Germline-derived CDR1 and CDR2 are MDHEN and SYDVKM. The CDR3 length is 17 residues. The junction had 5 bases not matched to a gene; V was cut back by 3 bases and J by 2 bases. For the CDR3, the DNA is TGTGCCAGCAGTTTTTTGACAGGGGGAGCCTATAATTCACCCCTCCACTTT. Encoded protein: CASSFLTGGAYNSPLHF.

About this clone itself: At one boundary the junction diverges from the germline segment, which might be a read error. This chain joins TRBV7-9 and TRBJ1-4, with D tentatively TRBD1 (5 bases). Per the germline V gene, CDR1 is SEHNR and CDR2 is FQNEAQ (reference sequence). The CDR3 loop spans 15 amino acids. CDR3 amino acids: CSSSLIGRANEKLFF. CDR3 sequence (DNA): TGTTCCAGCAGCTTAATTGGCAGGGCAAATGAAAAACTGTTTTTT.

The chain uses TRBV19 and TRBJ1-2; D perhaps matches TRBD1 (5 bases). Trimming stripped 5 bases from V and 0 bases from J, with 19 bases between. Per germline, CDR1 LNHDA and CDR2 SQIVND (reference sequence). The CDR3 spans 17 residues. CDR3 protein: CASSHPGGAEANYGYTF. CDR3 nucleotide sequence: TGTGCCAGTAGTCACCCCGGGGGTGCTGAGGCTAACTATGGCTACACCTTC. Full variable domain (missing parts from reference TRBV19 and TRBJ1-2): DGGITQSPKYLFRKEGQNVTLSCEQNLNHDAMYWYRQDPGQGLRLIYYSQIVNDFQKGDIAEGYSVSREKKESFPLTVTSAQKNPTAFYLCASSHPGGAEANYGYTFGSGTRLTVV.

This rearrangement joins TRBV2 to TRBJ1-2; possibly TRBD1 for D (6 bases). Germline assignment: CDR1 SNHLY and CDR2 FYNNEI. V lost 5 bases and J lost 6, with 13 bases in between. The CDR3 is made up of 13 amino acids. DNA for the CDR3: TGTGCCAGCAGTTGGGACACGACCGATGGCTACACCTTC. This gives the protein CASSWDTTDGYTF.

This chain connects TRBV19 to TRBJ2-2, with D tentatively TRBD1 (5 bases). V lost 0 bases and J lost 2, with 7 bases in between. CDR1 is LNHDA and CDR2 is SQIVND in the germline V gene (reference sequence). This CDR3 contains 15 residues. DNA of the CDR3: TGTGCCAGTAGTATAGAGGGGCTAAACACCGGGGAGCTGTTTTTT. Translation gives CASSIEGLNTGELFF.

The genes are TRBV2 and TRBJ1-2, with D uncertain. Germline V gene data show CDR1 as SNHLY and CDR2 as FYNNEI. This CDR3 comprises 13 residues. V gave up 4 bases and J gave up 6 bases, with 12 bases separating them. In DNA form, the CDR3 reads TGTGCCAGCAGTGGGAGGATAGGGAATGGCTACACCTTC. Translation: CASSGRIGNGYTF. Variable domain in full (rest from reference TRBV2 and TRBJ1-2): EPEVTQTPSHQVTQMGQEVILRCVPISNHLYFYWYRQILGQKVEFLVSFYNNEISEKSEIFDDQFSVERPDGSNFTLKIRSTKLEDSAMYFCASSGRIGNGYTFGSGTRLTVV.

This chain links TRBV4-2 with TRBJ1-2; D gene unclear. Per germline, CDR1 LGHNA and CDR2 YNFKEQ. The CDR3 covers 16 residues. V lost 1 base to trimming and J lost 4 bases, with 16 bases between them. CDR3 protein: CASSQGRSSPSYGYTF. CDR3 bases: TGTGCCAGCAGCCAAGGGAGGAGTTCCCCAAGCTATGGCTACACCTTC.

The chain employs TRBV5-5 and TRBJ1-5, with unresolved D. Germline V gene data show CDR1 as SGHKS and CDR2 as YYEKEE (reference sequence). Trimming removed 5 bases from V and 2 bases from J, with 14 bases in between. The CDR3 length is 15 residues. The CDR3 DNA sequence: TGTGCCAGCAGTCTTGGAGATGTGGGCAATCAGCCCCAGCATTTT. Amino acids: CASSLGDVGNQPQHF.

The gene calls are TRBV5-1 and TRBJ2-3; D is ambiguous. Trimming took off 6 bases at V and 6 bases at J, with 8 bases between the two ends. Germline V CDR1 and CDR2: SGHRS, YFSETQ. This CDR3 is 11 amino acids long. The CDR3 loop reads CASTSADTQYF. Written as DNA, the CDR3 is TGCGCCAGCACTTCTGCGGATACGCAGTATTTT.

The rearrangement uses TRBV28 and TRBJ2-3; possible D gene TRBD2, 5 bases. The germline V gene has CDR1 MDHEN and CDR2 SYDVKM. This CDR3 has 13 amino acids. With 8 bases removed from V and 6 bases from J, the gap between germline ends came to 15 bases. The CDR3 protein is CASCRTREDTQYF. For the CDR3, the DNA is TGTGCCAGCTGTCGGACTCGAGAGGATACGCAGTATTTT.

This chain uses TRBV2 with TRBJ1-2, with a weak D call TRBD1 (5 bases). Germline CDR1 SNHLY, CDR2 FYNNEI. Between the trimmed V and J ends, which lost 11 bases and 5 bases, there was a span of 30 bases. The CDR3 consists of 17 residues. This chain's CDR3 is CALRVTGRGSRGYGYTF. The CDR3 DNA reads TGTGCCCTACGGGTTACGGGGAGGGGATCGAGGGGTTATGGCTACACCTTC.

This chain connects TRBV6-1 to TRBJ1-1; D call uncertain. Germline V gene sequence: CDR1 MNHNS, CDR2 SASEGT. Trimming shortened V by 6 bases and J by 3 bases, and 8 bases separated the two germline ends. The CDR3 length is 12 residues. The CDR3 region is CASRSLHTEAFF. The CDR3 DNA reads TGTGCCAGCAGAAGCCTTCACACTGAAGCTTTCTTT.

V usage is TRBV18 and J usage is TRBJ1-1; D remains unclear. V lost 7 bases, J lost 5 bases, and 20 bases lay in between. CDR3 length: 15 residues. CDR1 is KGHSH, CDR2 LQKENI, per germline. CDR3 sequence (DNA): TGTGCCAGCTTTCCCTCCATACGGGGTGGTACTGAAGCTTTCTTT. Amino acids: CASFPSIRGGTEAFF.

The J gene is TRBJ1-5, the V gene TRBV19; D ambiguous. V was pared by 2 bases and J by 4 bases, with 12 bases between. Germline CDR1 reads LNHDA; CDR2 reads SQIVND (reference sequence). The CDR3 totals 15 residues. CDR3 in DNA: TGTGCCAGTAGTATAAACGGGTCGCCGAATCAGCCCCAGCATTTT. Translation: CASSINGSPNQPQHF.

V and J are TRBV11-2 and TRBJ1-5; D perhaps matches TRBD1 (5 bases). The CDR3 runs to 14 residues. V lost 4 bases to trimming and J lost 7 bases, with 14 bases between them. Looked up from germline, CDR1 is SGHAT and CDR2 is FQNNGV. CDR3 region: CASSSTDGHQPQHF. The CDR3 bases are TGTGCCAGCAGCTCCACTGACGGACACCAGCCCCAGCATTTT.

This clone came up once. The chain employs TRBV4-2 and TRBJ2-5; possibly TRBD2 for D (6 bases). The germline V gene has CDR1 LGHNA and CDR2 YNFKEQ. The CDR3 has 18 amino acids. V lost 4 bases and J lost 2, with 23 bases in between. In DNA form, the CDR3 reads TGTGCCAGCAGCCGCCGGACGGGGTCGGGGGAGCCACAAGAGACCCAGTACTTC. Translation: CASSRRTGSGEPQETQYF.

This chain uses TRBV28 with TRBJ1-3; D remains unclear. Deletions cut 6 bases from V and 5 bases from J, with 8 bases between. Germline V lookup: CDR1 MDHEN, CDR2 SYDVKM. This CDR3 is built from 12 residues. The DNA of the CDR3 is TGTGCCAGCAGCCCCAATCGAAACACCATATATTTT. Its protein is CASSPNRNTIYF.

The rearrangement links TRBV11-2 to TRBJ1-1; D not resolved. Looked up from germline, CDR1 is SGHAT and CDR2 is FQNNGV. Trimming left V 5 bases short and J 1 base short, with 17 bases between. The CDR3 totals 16 residues. In nucleotides, the CDR3 is TGTGCCAGCAGCCTCCGACGGGGTTTCCCGAACACTGAAGCTTTCTTT. Translation gives CASSLRRGFPNTEAFF.

This clone came up a few times. The chain employs TRBV7-9 and TRBJ2-7; the D gene is possibly TRBD1 (6 bases). The CDR3 consists of 14 residues. Per germline, CDR1 SEHNR and CDR2 FQNEAQ (reference sequence). V dropped 5 bases and J dropped 3 bases, with 14 bases sitting between them. CDR3 sequence: CASSPSTGSYEQYF. The CDR3 DNA is TGTGCCAGCAGCCCATCGACAGGAAGCTACGAGCAGTACTTC.

CDR3 sequence reads: CASSYSIQSYGYTF. Written as DNA, the CDR3 is TGTGCCAGCAGTTACTCGATACAGAGCTATGGCTACACCTTC. The gene calls are TRBV6-7 and TRBJ1-2; D ambiguous. TRBV6-7 is an ORF; its function is uncertain. The CDR3 covers 14 residues. V was shortened by 0 bases and J by 4 bases, with 9 bases between the two germline ends.

The chain uses TRBV19 and TRBJ1-6; D is possibly TRBD1 (6 bases). Germline CDR1 and CDR2: LNHDA and SQIVND (reference sequence). The CDR3 is 14 amino acids. The germline V and J ends were trimmed by 7 bases and 6 bases, with 13 bases remaining between them. The DNA of the CDR3 is TGTGCCAGTACCCCCGGACAGATTAATTCACCCCTCCACTTT. It encodes CASTPGQINSPLHF.

The chain has TRBV6-6 and TRBJ2-1, with no clear D. V shed 5 bases and J shed 5 bases, with 10 bases lying between them. CDR1 is MNHNY, CDR2 SVGAGI, per germline (reference sequence). The CDR3 contains 13 residues. The CDR3 region is CASSTGRNNEQFF. CDR3 DNA sequence: TGTGCCAGCAGTACTGGCAGGAACAATGAGCAGTTCTTC.

The chain combines TRBV28 with TRBJ1-1; a weak D match, TRBD1 (5 bases). Looked up from germline, CDR1 is MDHEN and CDR2 is SYDVKM. The length of the CDR3 is 17 residues. Deletions cut 5 bases from V and 3 bases from J, with 22 bases between. The CDR3 loop is CASSLGSRVGSDTEAFF. CDR3 coding DNA: TGTGCCAGCAGTCTCGGGTCCAGGGTAGGATCTGACACTGAAGCTTTCTTT. Drawing the rest from reference TRBV28 and TRBJ1-1, the complete variable domain is DVKVTQSSRYLVKRTGEKVFLECVQDMDHENMFWYRQDPGLGLRLIYFSYDVKMKEKGDIPEGYSVSREKKERFSLILESASTNQTSMYLCASSLGSRVGSDTEAFFGQGTRLTVV.

This clone was counted once. The V gene is TRBV5-4, the J gene TRBJ2-2; weak D call: TRBD1 (5 bases). The germline V and J ends were trimmed by 3 bases and 1 base, with 10 bases remaining between them. Per the germline V gene, CDR1 is SGHNT and CDR2 is YYREEE (reference sequence). CDR3 length equals 15 residues. For the CDR3, the DNA is TGTGCCAGCAGCTCGAAAAGGGGGAACACCGGGGAGCTGTTTTTT. This codes for CASSSKRGNTGELFF.

The chain uses TRBV29-1 and TRBJ1-1; possibly TRBD1 for D (5 bases). Germline CDR1 and CDR2: SQVTM and ANQGSEA. The CDR3 spans 14 residues. V was trimmed by 3 bases and J by 0 bases, leaving 11 bases between them. This chain's CDR3 is CSVERPGMNTEAFF. In DNA form, the CDR3 reads TGCAGCGTTGAGCGGCCAGGGATGAACACTGAAGCTTTCTTT.

The chain links TRBV2 to TRBJ2-7; 7 positions agree with TRBD1. The CDR3 spans 14 residues. Germline V gene data show CDR1 as SNHLY and CDR2 as FYNNEI. V lost 2 bases, J lost 3 bases, and 4 bases stayed unmatched. The CDR3 sequence is CASSELPGGYEQYF. The CDR3 DNA is TGTGCCAGCAGTGAATTACCAGGGGGCTACGAGCAGTACTTC.

This sequence joins TRBV18 and TRBJ2-7; 9 bases agree with TRBD1. The CDR3 has 14 amino acids. V was pared by 2 bases and J by 5 bases, with 4 bases of the junction left unmatched. Looked up from germline, CDR1 is KGHSH and CDR2 is LQKENI. The CDR3 DNA follows: TGTGCCAGCTCACCAGGACAGGGGTACCACGAGCAGTACTTC. Encoded protein: CASSPGQGYHEQYF.